The clone carrying this T cell receptor (beta chain) was seen repeatedly, ten times or more. This entry belongs to a study of early T cells in non-severe SARS-CoV-2 infection. Looking at the study overall: Sequenced bulk RNA came from whole blood that was unsorted, and chains were unpaired.

Each cDNA molecule carried a unique molecular identifier. MiXCR was run by TCRdb on the 5' RACE reads, yielding one entry per CDR3 protein. The table lists 80,000 to 100,000 distinct CDR3 sequences, around 12% of them singletons. CDR3 length equals 13 residues. The V gene lost 4 bases and the J gene lost 6 bases, with 13 bases spanning the gap. Germline CDR1 reads KGHSH; CDR2 reads LQKENI. The sequenced sample was whole blood. V and J are TRBV18 and TRBJ2-7, with a tentative D call TRBD2 (6 bases). This TCR derives from an adult who was a healthcare worker with PCR-confirmed SARS-CoV-2 infection or an uninfected control (not recorded which). CDR3 nucleotide sequence: TGTGCCAGCTCACTGTTAGGGACTGGCGAGCAGTACTTC. It encodes CASSLLGTGEQYF.